The T cell receptor (beta chain) described here comes from a study of beta chain features in type 1 diabetes. The study, taken as a whole, reports: Among all four CD4+ subsets, Type 1 diabetes patients had TCRB CDR3s that were moderately but significantly shorter. Sequencing from cDNA could over-represent high-TCR-expressing cells.

To note about this clone: No antigen is known for it.

This CDR3 comprises 15 residues. Deletions cut 0 bases from V and 4 bases from J, with 10 bases between. Germline V gene sequence: CDR1 SGHRS, CDR2 YFSETQ. All of the isolated RNA was reverse transcribed, so expressed TCRB transcripts were sequenced. Only in-frame clones appear in the TCRdb table, and some are missing; sequencing was by immunoSEQ multiplex PCR. In the table there are under 25,000 clones, around 46% of which are singletons. The material sequenced was stem cell memory CD4+ T cells from blood. This clonotype was obtained from a man between 18 and 29 years old in good health. The chain links TRBV5-1 to TRBJ2-2; D possibly corresponds to TRBD2 (5 bases). The DNA of the CDR3 is TGCGCCAGCAGCTTGGCCGGGGAATCCACCGGGGAGCTGTTTTTT. It yields the protein CASSLAGESTGELFF.